The clone carrying this T cell receptor beta chain has at least ten counts. Its target is not known. Genomic DNA templated the TCR beta VDJ and CDR3 profiling. TCRdb re-derived calls from the reads in MiXCR, one entry per CDR3 protein. The sample holds over 150,000 distinct CDR3 sequences, more than 45% seen once. This sample stems from a study of CD8+CD57+ T cells in acquired aplastic anemia. Overall study findings and caveats: Found in both controls and patients were about 30 CD8+ CDR3 sequences.

Germline CDR1 GTSNPN, CDR2 SVGIG (reference sequence). The CDR3 consists of 12 residues. V was clipped by 2 bases and J by 7 bases, with 6 bases between them. CD8+CD57+ cell expansion had been shown by flow cytometry in patients chosen for sequencing. The chain combines TRBV30 with TRBJ1-6, with D possibly matching TRBD1 (6 bases). The sequencing sample was made of sorted CD4+, CD8+, or CD8+CD57+ T cells (not recorded which) from PBMCs. The sequence derives from a human donor with aplastic anemia. The CDR3 is CAWSTGNSPLHF. CDR3 in DNA: TGTGCCTGGAGTACAGGGAATTCACCCCTCCACTTT.